Listed below are T cell receptor beta chains from one sample, sequenced in a study of T cell clusters in autoimmune cytopenias. Using the multiplex PCR reads, TCRdb records one entry per CDR3 protein without DNA. Recorded for this sample: some 15,000 distinct CDR3 sequences. Sequenced material: peripheral blood. The receptor source for this set is a human donor with an autoimmune cytopenia or autoimmune hepatitis (not recorded which). CDR3s include the opening cysteine and the closing phenylalanine or tryptophan. For some rows the clone size is stated as once, few or many, or as a class when expanded; others skip it.

>TRBJ2-5|TRBV6-5|.
CASSYSSPQVGETQYF
>TRBJ1-6|TRBV30|.
CAWNKEGRSSPLHF
>TRBJ1-1|TRBV29-1|.
CSGRLGRNTEAFF
>TRBJ2-2|TRBV19|medium-sized
CASSIVTARTGELFF
>TRBJ2-1|TRBV6-6|.
CASAYHNEQFF
>TRBJ2-1|TRBV10-3|.
CAISDPTGFMINEQFF
>TRBJ2-1|TRBV12-3/TRBV12-4|.
CASSGGFEQFF
>TRBJ2-5|TRBV5-1|.
CASSPGLGQETQYF
>TRBJ2-1|TRBV6-5|.
CATTPGLVEFEQFF
>TRBJ2-7|TRBV10-3|medium-sized
CAISSGASSYEQYF
>TRBJ2-6|TRBV19|.
CASSMGTGSGANVLTF
>TRBJ2-1|TRBV15|.
CATSKRGVSSGRYNEQFF
>TRBJ1-6|TRBV27|medium-sized
CASSFWRYDNSPLHF
>TRBJ2-1|TRBV29-1|medium-sized
CSVVGVSGGYNEQFF
>TRBJ2-7|TRBV15|medium-sized
CATSRGQGDREQYF
>TRBJ2-5|TRBV19|.
CASSSPPGTGSQETQYF
>TRBJ1-4|TRBV5-5|.
CASSSDRGRTNEKLFF
>TRBJ2-7|TRBV27|.
CASSSARSPLEQYF